This TCR beta chain was recovered during a study of blood T cell repertoires in COVID-19. Turning to the study itself: The study drew acute and convalescent COVID-19 samples from the United States, Italy and Spain. The cDNA or gDNA used as material had been derived from T cells, B-cell-depleted T cells, or PBMCs.

Measured with immunoSEQ multiplex PCR; TCRdb has only the in-frame clones, and not every one. The sample carries approximately 350,000 clones, around 90% recorded once. V lost 2 bases and J 7 bases, leaving 14 bases between the germline ends. The CDR3 contains 14 residues. The V gene's germline CDR1 is MNHNS and CDR2 SASEGT. The V and J genes are TRBV6-1 and TRBJ1-2; possibly TRBD1 for D (6 bases). The clonotype was recovered from a woman aged 18-29 years who had recovered from COVID-19. The sequenced material came from peripheral blood. The CDR3 sequence is CASSERGSPPGYTF. CDR3 bases: TGTGCCAGCAGTGAAAGGGGGTCCCCCCCTGGCTACACCTTC.